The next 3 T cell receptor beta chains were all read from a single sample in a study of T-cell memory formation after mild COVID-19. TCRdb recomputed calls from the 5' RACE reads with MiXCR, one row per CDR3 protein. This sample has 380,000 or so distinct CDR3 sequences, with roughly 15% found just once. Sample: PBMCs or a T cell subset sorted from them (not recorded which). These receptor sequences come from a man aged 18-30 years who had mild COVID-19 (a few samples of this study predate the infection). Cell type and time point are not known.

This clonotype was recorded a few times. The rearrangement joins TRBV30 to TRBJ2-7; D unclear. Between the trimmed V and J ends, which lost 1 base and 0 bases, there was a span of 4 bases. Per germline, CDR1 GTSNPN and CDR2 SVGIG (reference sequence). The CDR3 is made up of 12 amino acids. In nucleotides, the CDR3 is TGTGCCTGGAGTGAGTACTCCTACGAGCAGTACTTC. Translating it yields CAWSEYSYEQYF.

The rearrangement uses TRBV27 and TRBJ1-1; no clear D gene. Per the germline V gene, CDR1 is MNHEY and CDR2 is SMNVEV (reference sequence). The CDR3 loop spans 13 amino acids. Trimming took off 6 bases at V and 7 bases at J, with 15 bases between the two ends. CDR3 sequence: CASSPLGGHEAFF. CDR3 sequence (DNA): TGTGCCAGCAGCCCGTTGGGTGGGCATGAAGCTTTCTTT.

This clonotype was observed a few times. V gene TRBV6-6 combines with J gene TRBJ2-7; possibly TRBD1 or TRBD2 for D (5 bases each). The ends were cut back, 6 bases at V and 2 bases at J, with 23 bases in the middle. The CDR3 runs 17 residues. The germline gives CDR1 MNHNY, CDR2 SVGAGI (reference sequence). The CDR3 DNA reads TGTGCCAGCAGATACAGAGGGGTGGGCGATAGTCCCTACGAGCAGTACGTC. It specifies CASRYRGVGDSPYEQYV.